The 20 T cell receptor beta chains below all came from one sample that was sequenced in a study of blood T cell repertoires in COVID-19. The data were produced by immunoSEQ multiplex PCR, yet TCRdb's version contains in-frame clones alone and is incomplete. The table lists roughly 180,000 clones, more than 85% of them singletons. Source material: peripheral blood. The receptors come from a woman aged 30 to 39 with active or convalescent COVID-19.

The chain is built from TRBV27 and TRBJ2-1, with 11 positions matching TRBD2. There are 18 residues in the CDR3. The V and J ends lost 9 bases and 8 bases, in that order; junction bases with no gene match: 21. CDR1 MNHEY and CDR2 SMNVEV come from the germline V gene (reference sequence). CDR3 bases: TGTGCCAGTATTAACGCGCAGACTAATCTAGCGGGGGGCGATGAGCAGTTCTTC. Its translation is CASINAQTNLAGGDEQFF.

The chain links TRBV19 to TRBJ1-5; the D gene is possibly TRBD1 (5 bases). The V gene lost 5 bases and the J gene lost 6 bases, with 17 bases spanning the gap. The CDR3 is 15 amino acids. Germline lookup yields CDR1 LNHDA and CDR2 SQIVND (reference sequence). CDR3 in amino acids: CASSPLPLGVQPQHF. In DNA, the CDR3 is TGTGCCAGTAGTCCCTTGCCCTTAGGGGTTCAGCCCCAGCATTTT. Variable domain in full (rest from reference TRBV19 and TRBJ1-5): DGGITQSPKYLFRKEGQNVTLSCEQNLNHDAMYWYRQDPGQGLRLIYYSQIVNDFQKGDIAEGYSVSREKKESFPLTVTSAQKNPTAFYLCASSPLPLGVQPQHFGDGTRLSIL.

The chain carries TRBV27 and TRBJ2-7; D gene uncertain. This CDR3 spans 11 amino acids. CDR1 is MNHEY and CDR2 is SMNVEV in the germline V gene (reference sequence). Trimming removed 3 bases from V and 4 bases from J, with 4 bases in between. The CDR3 region is CASSFRYEQYF. CDR3 bases: TGTGCCAGCAGTTTCAGGTACGAGCAGTACTTC.

V and J are TRBV6-6 and TRBJ2-1; the match to TRBD2 covers 9 bases. V lost 2 bases to trimming and J lost 6 bases; unmatched junction nucleotides: 2. Per the germline V gene, CDR1 is MNHNY and CDR2 is SVGAGI (reference sequence). CDR3 length: 14 residues. This CDR3 is CASSYAGGRNEQFF. The CDR3 DNA reads TGTGCCAGCAGTTACGCGGGGGGGCGCAATGAGCAGTTCTTC.

This clone was observed a handful of times. The chain has TRBV11-3 and TRBJ1-6; D remains unclear. CDR3 size: 13 residues. Germline loops: CDR1 SGHNT, CDR2 YENEEA. Deletions cut 4 bases from V and 6 bases from J, with 7 bases between. The CDR3: CASSSGFNSPLHF. CDR3 nucleotide sequence: TGTGCCAGCAGCTCGGGATTTAATTCACCCCTCCACTTT.

This clone was detected once. The chain uses TRBV11-2 and TRBJ1-3; D is possibly TRBD1 (5 bases). The CDR3 covers 15 residues. Germline-derived CDR1 and CDR2 are SGHAT and FQNNGV. V was clipped by 0 bases and J by 7 bases, with 13 bases between them. The CDR3 DNA sequence: TGTGCCAGCAGCTTAGACAGGGCCGAAGCCAACACCATATATTTT. This sequence encodes CASSLDRAEANTIYF.

This chain connects TRBV3-1 (or the pseudogene TRBV3-2) to TRBJ2-2; 8 bases are shared with TRBD2. There are 14 residues in the CDR3. The trim removed 4 bases at V and 7 bases at J, leaving 5 bases unmatched. Germline CDR1 is LGHDT and CDR2 is YNNKEL (reference sequence). This chain's CDR3 is CASSRAGGGGELFF. DNA for the CDR3: TGTGCCAGCAGCCGGGCGGGGGGCGGCGGGGAGCTGTTTTTT.

V usage is TRBV7-2 and J usage is TRBJ2-1; 11 nucleotides align to TRBD2. Trimming removed 5 bases from V and 6 bases from J; junction bases left unmatched: 9. The CDR3 has 16 residues. Germline loops: CDR1 SGHTA, CDR2 FQGNSA. The CDR3 DNA is TGTGCCAGCAGCAAAACCCCGGGACTAGCGGCCAATGAGCAGTTCTTC. This codes for CASSKTPGLAANEQFF.

The V gene is TRBV27, the J gene TRBJ1-4; 9 positions match TRBD1. Germline CDR1 reads MNHEY; CDR2 reads SMNVEV (reference sequence). The CDR3 is 13 residues long. With 4 bases clipped from V and 11 bases from J, the junction kept 5 bases outside the gene matches. Here the CDR3 reads CASSWRDRAKLFF. The CDR3 nucleotides are TGTGCCAGCAGTTGGAGGGACAGGGCGAAACTGTTTTTT.

The gene calls are TRBV30 and TRBJ1-1, with D possibly being TRBD1 (6 bases). The CDR3 runs to 14 residues. Germline assignment: CDR1 GTSNPN and CDR2 SVGIG (reference sequence). Trimming left V 0 bases short and J 4 bases short, with 12 bases between. The chain's CDR3 is CAWSVLGGGTEAFF. The CDR3 DNA is TGTGCCTGGAGTGTACTTGGGGGCGGCACTGAAGCTTTCTTT.

The chain has TRBV2 and TRBJ2-1; 10 nucleotides agree with TRBD2. Unmatched junction bases numbered 7, after V lost 6 bases and J lost 2 bases. Germline lookup yields CDR1 SNHLY and CDR2 FYNNEI. There are 16 residues in the CDR3. CDR3 region: CASRSRTSGTYNEQFF. Written as DNA, the CDR3 is TGTGCCAGCAGGTCACGGACTAGCGGCACCTACAATGAGCAGTTCTTC.

The chain combines TRBV6-1 with TRBJ1-6; D unclear. Germline V gene sequence: CDR1 MNHNS, CDR2 SASEGT. CDR3 length equals 16 residues. V was trimmed by 2 bases and J by 0 bases, leaving 8 bases between them. The CDR3 nucleotides are TGTGCCAGCAGTGAAATGCGAGGCTCCTATAATTCACCCCTCCACTTT. Translated: CASSEMRGSYNSPLHF.

The chain joins TRBV6-5 to TRBJ1-2; TRBD1 is a possible D gene (5 bases). Deletions cut 2 bases from V and 3 bases from J, with 10 bases between. The CDR3 loop spans 14 amino acids. Germline V gene data show CDR1 as MNHEY and CDR2 as SVGAGI. CDR3 loop: CASSYQRDYYGYTF. The CDR3 DNA is TGTGCCAGCAGTTACCAGAGGGACTACTATGGCTACACCTTC.

V and J are TRBV3-1 (or the pseudogene TRBV3-2) and TRBJ1-2; 10 positions agree with TRBD1. CDR1 and CDR2 (germline): LGHDT, YNNKEL (reference sequence). V trimming: 10 bases; J trimming: 7 bases; junction bases outside the gene matches: 12. The CDR3 totals 14 residues. The CDR3 sequence: CATTTGTGVGGYTF. CDR3 DNA sequence: TGTGCCACCACAACCGGGACAGGGGTCGGTGGCTACACCTTC.

The chain joins TRBV10-1 to TRBJ2-5, with D perhaps TRBD2 (5 bases). Germline CDR1 WNHNN, CDR2 SYGVQD (reference sequence). CDR3 length equals 16 residues. V was shortened by 5 bases and J by 0 bases, with 16 bases between the two germline ends. The CDR3 sequence: CASSSLRGDDQETQYF. The CDR3 DNA is TGCGCCAGCAGTTCGCTTCGGGGTGACGACCAAGAGACCCAGTACTTC.

The V gene is TRBV18, the J gene TRBJ1-1; unclear D gene. CDR3 length: 14 residues. Trimming left V 3 bases short and J 3 bases short, with 11 bases between. CDR1 and CDR2 from the germline V gene are KGHSH and LQKENI. This CDR3 reads CASSPYGMDTEAFF. The CDR3 region has the DNA TGTGCCAGCTCACCCTATGGTATGGACACTGAAGCTTTCTTT. Variable domain in full (rest from reference TRBV18 and TRBJ1-1): NAGVMQNPRHLVRRRGQEARLRCSPMKGHSHVYWYRQLPEEGLKFMVYLQKENIIDESGMPKERFSAEFPKEGPSILRIQQVVRGDSAAYFCASSPYGMDTEAFFGQGTRLTVV.

V is TRBV27 and J is TRBJ2-2; TRBD2 aligns across 9 bases. V shed 8 bases, J shed 4 bases, and the junction held 5 bases outside the gene matches. Germline CDR1 and CDR2: MNHEY and SMNVEV (reference sequence). This CDR3 has 14 amino acids. The CDR3 reads CASQTGLATGELFF. The CDR3 DNA reads as TGTGCCAGCCAGACGGGACTAGCCACCGGGGAGCTGTTTTTT.

This chain uses TRBV24-1 with TRBJ1-5; maybe TRBD1 (5 bases). V lost 3 bases and J lost 6, with 8 bases in between. CDR1 and CDR2 from the germline V gene are KGHDR and SFDVKD. This CDR3 is built from 13 residues. CDR3 DNA: TGTGCCACCAGTGATGCAGGGCGTCAGCCCCAGCATTTT. This sequence encodes CATSDAGRQPQHF.

The V and J genes are TRBV4-2 and TRBJ1-1, with unresolved D. This CDR3 contains 17 residues. The ends were cut back, 1 base at V and 6 bases at J, with 21 bases in the middle. Germline CDR1 LGHNA, CDR2 YNFKEQ. For the CDR3, the DNA is TGTGCCAGCAGCCAAGTGGGTGCGGCAGACCTTGACCCTGAAGCTTTCTTT. Amino acids: CASSQVGAADLDPEAFF.

The rearrangement uses TRBV7-2 and TRBJ1-2, with D possibly being TRBD1 (6 bases). The CDR3 consists of 15 residues. Germline CDR1 reads SGHTA; CDR2 reads FQGNSA. Trimming removed 3 bases at V and 3 bases at J, with 14 bases between. The CDR3, as DNA: TGTGCCAGCAGCTTCACAGGGTACCCTGACTATGGCTACACCTTC. Protein: CASSFTGYPDYGYTF.